This T cell receptor (beta chain) was recorded in a study of OX40 agonist ivuxolimab in advanced cancers. Overall study: A male proportion of 82.7% was recorded, with mean age about 60 years and range about 20 to 85.

On this clone: Its antigen is unidentified.

Data came from immunoSEQ multiplex PCR; TCRdb stores just in-frame clones and leaves some out. The sample has about 61,000 clones; 92% are singletons. Study-level points and caveats: The study observed clonal expansion of CD4+ and CD8+ blood T cells by week 6 at 0.1 to 3.0 mg/kg. The average count of expanded clones was higher among CD8+ T cells than among CD4+.

J was trimmed by 3 bases and V by 6 bases; bases with no gene match: 5. Germline assignment: CDR1 MDHEN and CDR2 SYDVKM. CDR3 length equals 14 residues. The sequencing here drew on CD4+ or CD8+ T cells sorted from blood, taken in a trial of the OX40 agonist ivuxolimab. The rearrangement links TRBV28 to TRBJ2-7, with 10 bases fitting TRBD1. The source of this sequence is an adult with an advanced solid tumor such as melanoma, head and neck, liver or kidney cancer. CDR3 sequence reads: CASSETGGHYEQYF. The CDR3 DNA follows: TGTGCCAGCAGCGAGACAGGGGGCCACTACGAGCAGTACTTC. Full variable domain (missing parts from reference TRBV28 and TRBJ2-7): DVKVTQSSRYLVKRTGEKVFLECVQDMDHENMFWYRQDPGLGLRLIYFSYDVKMKEKGDIPEGYSVSREKKERFSLILESASTNQTSMYLCASSETGGHYEQYFGPGTRLTVT.